This entry describes one T cell receptor (beta chain). As yet, its antigen is unknown. This record belongs to a study of response to subunit inactivated influenza vaccine. The junction had 10 bases not matched to a gene; V was cut back by 5 bases and J by 5 bases. The germline gives CDR1 SNHLY, CDR2 FYNNEI. The CDR3 totals 15 residues. Whole-study findings and limits: The study's authors posited that every seasonal influenza vaccination enlists few new T cells.

MiXCR, run by TCRdb on the RT-PCR reads, gives a single entry per CDR3 protein. The table records about 570,000 distinct CDR3 sequences, approximately 12% of them present only once. Here the sequenced sample was PBMCs from blood, taken on the day of vaccination. The source of this sequence is a man between 45 and 60 years old who received an inactivated influenza vaccine. The V call is TRBV2, the J call TRBJ2-5; 8 positions agree with TRBD1. Written as DNA, the CDR3 is TGTGCCAGCAGTCGGGGGACAGGTTATCGGGAGACCCAGTACTTC. Translated, it gives CASSRGTGYRETQYF.